Sequencing of this T cell receptor (beta chain) was carried out in a study of cytomegalovirus exposure and HLA in healthy donors. In the PCR, 60 Vbeta and 13 Jbeta primers were used. Some clones are missing from TCRdb's copy, which holds only in-frame ones; the method was immunoSEQ multiplex PCR. The sample lists about 150,000 clones, roughly 70% occurring once. The sequencing input was PBMCs. The TCR sequence derives from a human donor in good health.

CDR3 amino acids: CASSQLAGPTDTQYF. CDR3 DNA sequence: TGCGCCAGCAGCCAACTAGCGGGCCCCACAGATACGCAGTATTTT. The J gene is TRBJ2-3, the V gene TRBV4-1; 8 bases line up with TRBD2. The germline gives CDR1 MGHRA, CDR2 YSYEKL. Trimming cost V 2 bases and J 2 bases; bases outside gene matches: 3. The CDR3 runs 15 residues.